Below are 29 T cell receptor beta chains sequenced from a single sample in a study of cytomegalovirus exposure and HLA in healthy donors. Both 60 Vbeta primers and 13 Jbeta primers went into the PCR. The protocol was immunoSEQ multiplex PCR, while the TCRdb copy is restricted to in-frame clones and leaves out a portion. The sample totals 150,000 or so clones. Sequenced sample: PBMCs. Every receptor here comes from a woman aged 50 to 60 in good health and CMV-seronegative.

V usage is TRBV30 and J usage is TRBJ2-5; 7 nucleotides agree with TRBD2. CDR3 size: 16 residues. The germline V gene encodes CDR1 GTSNPN and CDR2 SVGIG (reference sequence). After removal of 2 bases from V and 4 bases from J, the junction contained 13 bases not matched to a gene. CDR3 region: CAWSPRRAGEGETQYF. The DNA for the CDR3 is TGTGCCTGGAGTCCGCGGAGGGCGGGAGAGGGAGAGACCCAGTACTTC.

This sequence joins TRBV6-1 and TRBJ1-5; the match to TRBD1 covers 7 bases. CDR1 and CDR2 from the germline V gene are MNHNS and SASEGT. CDR3 length: 14 amino acids. With V trimmed by 7 bases and J by 4 bases, 7 bases remained unmatched. This CDR3 reads CASTTTGSNQPQHF. The CDR3, as DNA: TGTGCCAGCACCACGACAGGGTCAAATCAGCCCCAGCATTTT.

The chain employs TRBV15 and TRBJ1-1, with TRBD1 matching over 7 bases. The trim removed 2 bases at V and 4 bases at J, leaving 10 bases unmatched. The CDR3 is 16 amino acids. Germline lookup yields CDR1 LNHNV and CDR2 YYDKDF (reference sequence). The CDR3 region has the DNA TGTGCCACCAGCAGAACAGGGGATAGACCGGCCACTGAAGCTTTCTTT. Amino acid sequence: CATSRTGDRPATEAFF.

About this clone itself: The identical CDR3 is also encoded by other nucleotide sequences in the sample. V usage is TRBV29-1 and J usage is TRBJ1-2; D is undetermined. Germline V gene data show CDR1 as SQVTM and CDR2 as ANQGSEA. The CDR3 runs to 12 residues. Trimming shortened V by 2 bases and J by 4 bases, and 8 bases separated the two germline ends. The CDR3 loop is CSVERGSYGYTF. The CDR3 DNA is TGCAGCGTTGAACGGGGTAGCTATGGCTACACCTTC.

The V call is TRBV6-5, the J call TRBJ2-5; TRBD1 agrees at 7 bases. The DNA matches TRBJ2-7 better at its end, which makes the J call doubtful. Germline V gives CDR1 MNHEY, CDR2 SVGAGI. The CDR3 runs 13 residues. The chain's CDR3 is CASSRQGTYEQYF. The CDR3, as DNA: TGTGCCAGCAGCCGACAGGGCACCTACGAGCAGTACTTC.

The chain combines TRBV13 with TRBJ2-3, with TRBD2 matching 8 bases. The CDR3 consists of 15 residues. The J segment lost 1 base and the V segment lost 1 base, leaving 1 base of the junction unmatched. Germline values: CDR1 PRHDT, CDR2 FYEKMQ (reference sequence). The CDR3 here is CASSLETSGTDTQYF. DNA of the CDR3: TGTGCCAGCAGCTTAGAGACTAGCGGCACAGATACGCAGTATTTT.

The chain is built from TRBV4-3 and TRBJ2-1, with unresolved D. Trimming took 0 bases from V and 0 from J, leaving 9 bases between them. The CDR3 sequence is 16 residues long. In germline, CDR1 is LGHNA, CDR2 YSLEER. As DNA, the CDR3 is TGCGCCAGCAGCCAAGATAACTGGAGCTCCTACAATGAGCAGTTCTTC. Protein sequence: CASSQDNWSSYNEQFF.

The chain is built from TRBV10-2 and TRBJ2-1; D gene ambiguous. Per germline, CDR1 WSHSY and CDR2 SAAADI. V lost 3 bases and J lost 11, with 11 bases in between. The CDR3 consists of 12 residues. This CDR3 is CASSESVGQQFF. The CDR3 DNA reads as TGCGCCAGCAGTGAAAGCGTTGGCCAGCAGTTCTTC.

The rearrangement joins TRBV7-9 to TRBJ2-5; 8 nucleotides match TRBD2. CDR3 size: 16 residues. Germline values: CDR1 SEHNR, CDR2 FQNEAQ (reference sequence). The V segment lost 1 base and the J segment 5 bases; nucleotides outside the gene matches: 9. As DNA, the CDR3 is TGTGCCAGCAGCTTAGGCGGACTAGCTAGGGGGGAGACCCAGTACTTC. Its translation: CASSLGGLARGETQYF.

The chain is built from TRBV18 and TRBJ2-7; 8 bases are shared with TRBD1. Germline V gene data show CDR1 as KGHSH and CDR2 as LQKENI. Trimming at V came to 4 bases and at J to 0 bases, leaving 5 bases not matched to a gene. The CDR3 is made up of 15 amino acids. CDR3 in amino acids: CASSLGQGSSYEQYF. The CDR3 nucleotides read TGTGCCAGCTCACTAGGACAGGGTAGCTCCTACGAGCAGTACTTC.

The chain has TRBV29-1 and TRBJ2-1; possible D gene TRBD1, 6 bases. V was shortened by 4 bases and J by 7 bases, with 11 bases between the two germline ends. The CDR3 is 12 residues long. Germline V gene data show CDR1 as SQVTM and CDR2 as ANQGSEA. Written as DNA, the CDR3 is TGCAGCGTTGCCAGGGGATTGAATGAGCAGTTCTTC. It specifies CSVARGLNEQFF.

The chain has TRBV7-2 and TRBJ2-3; 7 bases are a match to TRBD2. Trimming at V came to 1 base and at J to 0 bases, leaving 1 base not matched to a gene. Per the germline V gene, CDR1 is SGHTA and CDR2 is FQGNSA. The CDR3 runs 15 residues. DNA of the CDR3: TGTGCCAGCAGCTTAGACGGGAGGAGCACAGATACGCAGTATTTT. Encoded protein: CASSLDGRSTDTQYF.

The chain has TRBV27 and TRBJ2-2, with D tentatively TRBD2 (6 bases). V dropped 7 bases and J dropped 6 bases, with 15 bases sitting between them. The CDR3 runs 14 residues. CDR1 is MNHEY and CDR2 is SMNVEV in the germline V gene (reference sequence). The CDR3 protein is CASTTWTTPGELFF. CDR3 in DNA: TGTGCCAGCACTACCTGGACTACCCCCGGGGAGCTGTTTTTT.

This sequence joins TRBV18 and TRBJ2-2, with D possibly being TRBD2 (6 bases). The CDR3 length is 15 residues. From germline, CDR1 is KGHSH and CDR2 LQKENI. Trimming cost V 6 bases and J 5 bases, with 16 bases left between them. Here the CDR3 reads CASSAPGLRTGELFF. The CDR3 region has the DNA TGTGCCAGCTCCGCTCCGGGACTTCGAACCGGGGAGCTGTTTTTT.

This sequence joins TRBV14 and TRBJ2-2; no clear D. The CDR3 has 13 amino acids. The V and J ends lost 4 bases and 6 bases respectively, with 9 bases between them. Looked up from germline, CDR1 is SGHDN and CDR2 is FVKESK. The CDR3 bases are TGTGCCAGCAGCCGTCACGGTTCCGGGGAGCTGTTTTTT. It codes for CASSRHGSGELFF.

The chain combines TRBV18 with TRBJ2-3, with TRBD2 matching over 7 bases. J lost 4 bases, V lost 6 bases, and 13 bases had no gene match. The germline V gene encodes CDR1 KGHSH and CDR2 LQKENI. The CDR3 consists of 16 residues. The CDR3 loop is CASSRLGAGVADTQYF. The CDR3 region has the DNA TGTGCCAGCTCCCGTCTCGGGGCGGGAGTCGCAGATACGCAGTATTTT.

The chain recombines TRBV4-1 with TRBJ2-5, with unresolved D. Germline CDR1 and CDR2: MGHRA and YSYEKL. V lost 0 bases, J lost 4 bases, and 18 bases lay in between. The CDR3 consists of 17 residues. CDR3 region: CASSQDSVAEMGETQYF. In DNA, the CDR3 is TGCGCCAGCAGCCAAGATTCCGTTGCGGAAATGGGAGAGACCCAGTACTTC.

The chain joins TRBV6-5 to TRBJ2-7; 7 bases agree with TRBD2. The CDR3 is 14 amino acids. In germline, CDR1 is MNHEY, CDR2 SVGAGI. The V and J ends lost 1 base and 4 bases, in that order; junction bases with no gene match: 4. The CDR3 spells CASSYWASGYEQYF. In DNA form, the CDR3 reads TGTGCCAGCAGTTACTGGGCTAGCGGATACGAGCAGTACTTC.

V and J are TRBV11-2 and TRBJ1-1; 9 bases are a match to TRBD1. In germline, CDR1 is SGHAT, CDR2 FQNNGV. The CDR3 has 16 residues. Trimming at V came to 5 bases and at J to 7 bases, leaving 14 bases not matched to a gene. CDR3 region: CASSLYFRTGESEAFF. CDR3 nucleotide sequence: TGTGCCAGCAGCCTTTATTTTAGGACAGGGGAGAGTGAAGCTTTCTTT.

The chain has TRBV7-6 and TRBJ2-2, with 9 positions matching TRBD1. The CDR3 extends over 17 amino acids. Germline V gene sequence: CDR1 SGHVS, CDR2 FNYEAQ. V shed 5 bases, J shed 5 bases, and the junction held 12 bases outside the gene matches. For the CDR3, the DNA is TGTGCCAGCAGCCCCCCGGTGGACAGGGGACGTACCGGGGAGCTGTTTTTT. Its protein product is CASSPPVDRGRTGELFF.

The V call is TRBV9, the J call TRBJ2-7; 12 bases agree with TRBD1. V was pared by 3 bases and J by 5 bases, with 3 bases of the junction left unmatched. CDR3 size: 14 residues. Germline CDR1 is SGDLS and CDR2 is YYNGEE. CDR3 nucleotide sequence: TGTGCCAGCAGCGGGGGACAGGGGGCCCACGAGCAGTACTTC. Its translation is CASSGGQGAHEQYF.

The chain employs TRBV5-4 and TRBJ2-7; 9 bases are shared with TRBD1. Germline CDR1 SGHNT, CDR2 YYREEE (reference sequence). CDR3 length: 15 amino acids. After removal of 3 bases from V and 6 bases from J, the junction contained 10 bases not matched to a gene. CDR3 sequence: CASSSPGTGLAEQYF. In nucleotides, the CDR3 is TGTGCCAGCAGCTCCCCCGGGACAGGGCTCGCCGAGCAGTACTTC.

The chain combines TRBV5-4 with TRBJ2-5, with D tentatively TRBD2 (5 bases). The CDR3 consists of 13 residues. With 4 bases removed from V and 4 bases from J, the gap between germline ends came to 11 bases. CDR1 and CDR2 from the germline V gene are SGHNT and YYREEE (reference sequence). In DNA, the CDR3 is TGTGCCAGCAGCCGAGGGTTTCCAGAGACCCAGTACTTC. It codes for CASSRGFPETQYF.

V gene TRBV30 combines with J gene TRBJ1-5, with 8 bases identical to TRBD1. The J segment lost 2 bases and the V segment lost 3 bases, leaving 9 bases of the junction unmatched. Germline CDR1 is GTSNPN and CDR2 is SVGIG (reference sequence). The CDR3 has 16 residues. CDR3 amino acids: CAWSYFPGQGNQPQHF. In nucleotides, the CDR3 is TGTGCCTGGAGCTACTTCCCGGGACAGGGCAATCAGCCCCAGCATTTT.

A word on this clone: The junction differs from germline at one of its ends, possibly a read error. The V call is TRBV7-2, the J call TRBJ1-3; no reliable D call. In germline, CDR1 is SGHTA, CDR2 FQGNSA. The CDR3 is 12 amino acids. The CDR3 coding sequence is TGTGCCAGCAGTTTAGTAGGAAACACCATATATTTT. Residues: CASSLVGNTIYF.

This rearrangement joins TRBV7-2 to TRBJ1-2, with D possibly being TRBD1 (6 bases). The germline V and J ends were trimmed by 2 bases and 0 bases, with 16 bases remaining between them. CDR1 and CDR2 from the germline V gene are SGHTA and FQGNSA. The CDR3 runs to 17 residues. The CDR3 loop is CASSLSAGAQTNYGYTF. The CDR3 DNA is TGTGCCAGCAGCTTAAGTGCAGGGGCCCAGACTAACTATGGCTACACCTTC. Using reference TRBV7-2 and TRBJ1-2 for the parts outside the CDR3, the full variable domain is GAGVSQSPSNKVTEKGKDVELRCDPISGHTALYWYRQSLGQGLEFLIYFQGNSAPDKSGLPSDRFSAERTGGSVSTLTIQRTQQEDSAVYLCASSLSAGAQTNYGYTFGSGTRLTVV.

The V and J genes are TRBV6-5 and TRBJ1-6; maybe TRBD1 (5 bases). Trimming took 8 bases from V and 8 from J, leaving 13 bases between them. Germline loops: CDR1 MNHEY, CDR2 SVGAGI. The CDR3 has 13 residues. The DNA for the CDR3 is TGTGCCAGCGCCCGACAGAACTATTCACCCCTCCACTTT. Residues: CASARQNYSPLHF.

This chain uses TRBV9 with TRBJ2-1, with 11 nucleotides matching TRBD1. V lost 2 bases and J lost 4; bases outside the gene matches: 2. The CDR3 length is 15 residues. Germline V gene sequence: CDR1 SGDLS, CDR2 YYNGEE. In DNA, the CDR3 is TGTGCCAGCAGCGTGGACAGGGGGCTTTACAATGAGCAGTTCTTC. This gives the protein CASSVDRGLYNEQFF.

The CDR3 spells CASSHRDLDTQYF. The CDR3, as DNA: TGTGCCAGCAGCCACAGGGACCTGGATACGCAGTATTTT. The J gene is TRBJ2-3, the V gene TRBV5-4; a possible D gene is TRBD1 (6 bases). The germline CDR1 and CDR2 sequences are SGHNT and YYREEE (reference sequence). This CDR3 region has 13 residues. The V and J ends lost 4 bases and 6 bases respectively, with 12 bases between them.